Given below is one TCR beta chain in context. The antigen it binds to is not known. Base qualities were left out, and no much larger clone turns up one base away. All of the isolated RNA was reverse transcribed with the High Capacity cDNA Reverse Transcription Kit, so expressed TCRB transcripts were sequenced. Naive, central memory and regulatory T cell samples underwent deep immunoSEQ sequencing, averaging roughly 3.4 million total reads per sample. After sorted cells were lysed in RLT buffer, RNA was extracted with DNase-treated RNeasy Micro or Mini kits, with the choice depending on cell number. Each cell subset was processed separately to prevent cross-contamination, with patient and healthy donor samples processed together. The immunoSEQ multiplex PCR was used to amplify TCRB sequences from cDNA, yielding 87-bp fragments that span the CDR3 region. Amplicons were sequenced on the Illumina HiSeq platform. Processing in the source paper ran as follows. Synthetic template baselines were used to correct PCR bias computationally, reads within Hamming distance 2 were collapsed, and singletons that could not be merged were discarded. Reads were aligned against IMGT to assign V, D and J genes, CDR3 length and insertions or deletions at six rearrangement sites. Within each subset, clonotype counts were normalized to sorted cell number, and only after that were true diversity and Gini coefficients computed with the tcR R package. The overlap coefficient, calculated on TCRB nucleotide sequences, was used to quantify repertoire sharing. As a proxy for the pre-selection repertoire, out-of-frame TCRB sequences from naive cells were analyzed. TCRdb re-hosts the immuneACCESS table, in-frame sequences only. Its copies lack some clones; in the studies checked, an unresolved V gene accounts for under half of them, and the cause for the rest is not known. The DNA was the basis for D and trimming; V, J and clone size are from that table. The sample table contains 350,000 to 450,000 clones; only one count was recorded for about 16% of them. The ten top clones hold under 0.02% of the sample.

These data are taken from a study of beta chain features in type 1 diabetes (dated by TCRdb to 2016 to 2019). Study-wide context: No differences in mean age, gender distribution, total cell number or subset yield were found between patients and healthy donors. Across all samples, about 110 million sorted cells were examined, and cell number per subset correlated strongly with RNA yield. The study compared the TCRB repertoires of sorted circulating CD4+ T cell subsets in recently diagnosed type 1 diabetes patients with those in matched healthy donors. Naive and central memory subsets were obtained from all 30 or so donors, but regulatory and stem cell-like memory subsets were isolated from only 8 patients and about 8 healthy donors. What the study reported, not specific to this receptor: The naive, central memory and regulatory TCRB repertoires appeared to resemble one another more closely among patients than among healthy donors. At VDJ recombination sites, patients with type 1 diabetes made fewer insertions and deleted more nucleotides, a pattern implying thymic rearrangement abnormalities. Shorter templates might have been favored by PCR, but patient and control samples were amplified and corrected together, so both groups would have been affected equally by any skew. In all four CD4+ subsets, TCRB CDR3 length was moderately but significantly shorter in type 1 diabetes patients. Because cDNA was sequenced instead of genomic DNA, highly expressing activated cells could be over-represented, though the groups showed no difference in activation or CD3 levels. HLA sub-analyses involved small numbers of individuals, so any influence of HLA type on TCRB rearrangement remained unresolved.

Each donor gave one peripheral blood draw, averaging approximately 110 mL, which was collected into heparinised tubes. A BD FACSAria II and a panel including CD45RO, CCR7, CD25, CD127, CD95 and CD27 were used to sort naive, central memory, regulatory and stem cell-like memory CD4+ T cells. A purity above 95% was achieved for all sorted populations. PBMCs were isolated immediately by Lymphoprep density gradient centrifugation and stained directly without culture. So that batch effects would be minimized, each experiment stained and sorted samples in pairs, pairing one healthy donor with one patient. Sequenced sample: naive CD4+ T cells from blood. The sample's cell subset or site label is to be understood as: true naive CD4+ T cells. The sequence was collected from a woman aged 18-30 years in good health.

Read as DNA, the sequence is TGTGCCAGCAGATCTTACGGGACAGGGAACACCGGGGAGCTGTTTTTT. Its translation is CASRSYGTGNTGELFF. Recombination linked TRBV28 to TRBJ2-2; the junction holds 8 bases that match TRBD1. Relative to germline, V is missing 6 bases and J is missing 1 base, with 7 bases of the junction outside any gene match. Including the terminal cysteine and phenylalanine, the CDR3 comprises 16 residues. CDR3 DNA only is kept here, 48 bases in frame from base 1. Looking up the germline V gene yields CDR1 MDHEN and CDR2 SYDVKM.